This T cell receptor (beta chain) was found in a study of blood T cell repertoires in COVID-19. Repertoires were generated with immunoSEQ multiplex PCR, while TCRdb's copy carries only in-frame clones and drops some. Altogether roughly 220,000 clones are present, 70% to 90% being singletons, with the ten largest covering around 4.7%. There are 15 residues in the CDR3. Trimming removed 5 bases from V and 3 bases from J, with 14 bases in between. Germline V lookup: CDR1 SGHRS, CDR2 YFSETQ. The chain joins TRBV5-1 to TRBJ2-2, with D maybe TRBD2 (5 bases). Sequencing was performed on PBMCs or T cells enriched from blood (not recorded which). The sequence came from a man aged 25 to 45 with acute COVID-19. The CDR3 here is CASRPGSVDTGELFF. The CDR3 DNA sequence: TGCGCCAGCAGGCCGGGGTCAGTCGACACCGGGGAGCTGTTTTTT.